This entry lists 13 T cell receptor beta chains sequenced from one sample in a study of shared clonotypes between healthy human individuals. The method was immunoSEQ multiplex PCR; TCRdb's version includes in-frame clones alone and lacks a portion of them. Of about 600,000 clones in the sample, roughly 96% were seen once. Positive CCR7 selection of CD45RO-negative cells yielded the naive CD8 cells, and terminally differentiated effector memory CD45RA+ cells were excluded. The sequencing input was naive CD8+ T cells sorted from blood. Receptors were obtained from a woman in her twenties or thirties in good health.

V gene TRBV6-1 combines with J gene TRBJ1-3, with D tentatively TRBD1 (5 bases). CDR1 and CDR2 from the germline V gene are MNHNS and SASEGT. The CDR3 runs to 11 residues. In nucleotides, the CDR3 is TGTGGGATGGGGGTTGTCGACACCATATATTTT. Its translation: CGMGVVDTIYF.

The sample holds one count of this clone. V and J are TRBV6-5 and TRBJ2-5; either TRBD1 or TRBD2 may supply D (5 bases each). Trimming stripped 0 bases from V and 2 bases from J, with 7 bases between. CDR3 length: 14 amino acids. Germline assignment: CDR1 MNHEY and CDR2 SVGAGI. This CDR3 is CASSYSGTQETQYF. The CDR3 coding sequence is TGTGCCAGCAGTTACTCCGGGACGCAAGAGACCCAGTACTTC.

This rearrangement joins TRBV19 to TRBJ2-1; a possible D gene is TRBD1 (5 bases). The CDR3 covers 13 residues. Deletions cut 4 bases from V and 1 base from J, with 5 bases between. Germline CDR1 is LNHDA and CDR2 is SQIVND (reference sequence). This CDR3 reads CASSTGSYNEQFF. CDR3 in DNA: TGTGCCAGTAGTACAGGGTCCTACAATGAGCAGTTCTTC.

The V call is TRBV4-1, the J call TRBJ2-5; TRBD2 aligns across 12 bases. The J call is in doubt because the DNA end fits TRBJ2-7 better. From germline, CDR1 is MGHRA and CDR2 YSYEKL. The CDR3 spans 15 residues. CDR3 residues: CASSQPTSGSYEQYF. The CDR3 DNA reads as TGCGCCAGCAGCCAGCCGACTAGCGGGAGCTACGAGCAGTACTTC.

The chain has TRBV10-1 and TRBJ2-3; D not resolved. This CDR3 comprises 13 residues. V lost 8 bases, J lost 1 base, and 10 bases lay in between. Germline V gives CDR1 WNHNN, CDR2 SYGVQD (reference sequence). Written as DNA, the CDR3 is TGCGCCAGCCCCGCTATCTGCACAGATACGCAGTATTTT. Residues: CASPAICTDTQYF.

The chain uses TRBV29-1 and TRBJ2-7; TRBD1 might be the D (7 bases). Germline loops: CDR1 SQVTM, CDR2 ANQGSEA. The CDR3 sequence is 13 residues long. Between the trimmed V and J ends, which lost 6 bases and 3 bases, there was a span of 15 bases. In nucleotides, the CDR3 is TGCAGCGTGGGCGGGGCAGGGGGCTACGAGCAGTACTTC. This sequence encodes CSVGGAGGYEQYF.

The chain combines TRBV14 with TRBJ1-5, with 11 bases matching TRBD1. V gave up 1 base and J gave up 7 bases; unmatched junction bases: 12. The germline CDR1 and CDR2 sequences are SGHDN and FVKESK. The CDR3 loop spans 18 amino acids. The CDR3 DNA is TGTGCCAGCAGCCAAGCCCCCGCGGACAGGGGGCGGGAGCAGCCCCAGCATTTT. Translated: CASSQAPADRGREQPQHF. The whole variable domain, remainder taken from reference TRBV14 and TRBJ1-5, is EAGVTQFPSHSVIEKGQTVTLRCDPISGHDNLYWYRRVMGKEIKFLLHFVKESKQDESGMPNNRFLAERTGGTYSTLKVQPAELEDSGVYFCASSQAPADRGREQPQHFGDGTRLSIL.

The rearrangement joins TRBV27 to TRBJ1-1, with D tentatively TRBD1 (5 bases). Trimming shortened V by 6 bases and J by 1 base, and 12 bases separated the two germline ends. Germline V lookup: CDR1 MNHEY, CDR2 SMNVEV (reference sequence). The CDR3 loop spans 14 amino acids. Here the CDR3 reads CASSDYTGNTEAFF. The CDR3 DNA follows: TGTGCCAGCAGCGATTATACAGGGAACACTGAAGCTTTCTTT.

The rearrangement joins TRBV28 to TRBJ1-5, with 8 bases lining up with TRBD1. The CDR3 has 15 amino acids. Germline V CDR1 and CDR2: MDHEN, SYDVKM. The J segment lost 8 bases and the V segment lost 6 bases, leaving 12 bases of the junction unmatched. CDR3: CASRSLDRGREPQHF. In DNA form, the CDR3 reads TGTGCCAGCAGGTCCCTCGACAGGGGTCGGGAGCCCCAGCATTTT.

This chain links TRBV14 with TRBJ2-1, with D perhaps TRBD2 (5 bases). CDR1 SGHDN and CDR2 FVKESK come from the germline V gene. CDR3 size: 16 residues. V lost 4 bases, J lost 1 base, and 14 bases lay in between. The CDR3 nucleotides are TGTGCCAGCAGCCCAGAGCTGGACTTGTCCTACAATGAGCAGTTCTTC. This gives the protein CASSPELDLSYNEQFF.

The V gene is TRBV15, the J gene TRBJ2-7, with D hard to call. Germline lookup yields CDR1 LNHNV and CDR2 YYDKDF (reference sequence). The CDR3 is 13 amino acids. The ends were cut back, 6 bases at V and 1 base at J, with 10 bases in the middle. CDR3 residues: CATSGTTSYEQYF. The CDR3 DNA reads TGTGCCACCAGTGGCACCACATCCTACGAGCAGTACTTC.

This chain connects TRBV28 to TRBJ2-5; D is uncertain. Between the trimmed V and J ends, which lost 5 bases and 3 bases, there was a span of 10 bases. The CDR3 is 13 residues long. Germline CDR1 is MDHEN and CDR2 is SYDVKM. For the CDR3, the DNA is TGTGCCAGCAGTCCCAGTTTGGAAGAGACCCAGTACTTC. It specifies CASSPSLEETQYF.

J is TRBJ2-2 and V is TRBV9; TRBD2 is a possible D gene (5 bases). The ends were cut back, 4 bases at V and 2 bases at J, with 15 bases in the middle. The V gene's germline CDR1 is SGDLS and CDR2 YYNGEE. The CDR3 loop spans 16 amino acids. The CDR3 nucleotides are TGTGCCAGCAGCCCCGGAGCGGCGAGAAACACCGGGGAGCTGTTTTTT. This sequence encodes CASSPGAARNTGELFF.